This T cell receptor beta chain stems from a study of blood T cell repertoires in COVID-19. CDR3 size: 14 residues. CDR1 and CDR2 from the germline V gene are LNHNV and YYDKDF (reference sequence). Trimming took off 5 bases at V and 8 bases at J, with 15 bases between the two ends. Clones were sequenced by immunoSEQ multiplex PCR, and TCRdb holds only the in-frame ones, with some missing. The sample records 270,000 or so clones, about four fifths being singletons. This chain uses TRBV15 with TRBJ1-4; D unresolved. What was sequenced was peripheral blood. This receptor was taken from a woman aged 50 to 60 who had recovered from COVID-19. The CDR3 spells CATSLYDGGEKLFF. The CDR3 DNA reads TGTGCCACCAGCTTGTACGATGGAGGGGAAAAACTGTTTTTT. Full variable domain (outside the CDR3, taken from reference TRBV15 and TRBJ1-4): DAMVIQNPRYQVTQFGKPVTLSCSQTLNHNVMYWYQQKSSQAPKLLFHYYDKDFNNEADTPDNFQSRRPNTSFCFLDIRSPGLGDTAMYLCATSLYDGGEKLFFGSGTQLSVL.